This T cell receptor beta chain was identified during a study of cytomegalovirus exposure and HLA in healthy donors. In the PCR, 60 Vbeta and 13 Jbeta primers were used. Generated by immunoSEQ multiplex PCR, the TCRdb table keeps only in-frame clones and is missing some. The data hold some 140,000 clones, with around 82% observed a single time. V trimming: 3 bases; J trimming: 5 bases; junction bases outside the gene matches: 7. The CDR3 is made up of 14 amino acids. Germline V gene sequence: CDR1 MNHEY, CDR2 SMNVEV (reference sequence). Of note for this clone: Its antigen is unknown.

Points from the study as a whole: Trimming of TCR beta V- and J-genes showed a link, identified in a later analysis, to a missense DCLRE1C variant.

Source material: PBMCs. The chain has TRBV27 and TRBJ2-7; 7 nucleotides line up with TRBD1. The source of this sequence is a middle-aged woman in good health and CMV-seropositive. The CDR3 protein is CASSFRGDRDEQYF. CDR3 nucleotides: TGTGCCAGCAGTTTCCGGGGCGACAGGGACGAGCAGTACTTC.